Reported below is one T cell receptor beta chain. Sample-barcoded 5' priming and a J-beta primer mix drove a second PCR of about 6 to 12 cycles. TCRdb independently ran MiXCR on the 5' RACE reads; one entry per CDR3 protein. Found here are some 700,000 distinct CDR3 sequences, approximately 21% of them singletons; the top ten hold around 21%. This sample is drawn from a study of blood T cells in healthy people across ages. Germline CDR1 and CDR2: MDHEN and SYDVKM. The ends were cut back, 3 bases at V and 11 bases at J, with 13 bases in the middle. The CDR3 loop spans 12 amino acids. This chain uses TRBV28 with TRBJ1-2, with a possible D match to TRBD1 (5 bases). The sequence was obtained from a man between 65 and 85 years old in good health. Sample: blood. CDR3 DNA sequence: TGTGCCAGCAGTTTCAAGAGGGGCGGTTACACCTTC. Its translation: CASSFKRGGYTF.